The 28 T cell receptor beta chains presented below share a single source sample, sequenced in a study of blood T cells in healthy people across ages. Combining a sample-barcoded 5' primer with a J-beta primer mix, a second PCR ran for 7 to 11 cycles. Each CDR3 protein is one row after TCRdb ran MiXCR on the 5' RACE reads. The data hold fewer than 900,000 distinct CDR3 sequences, with roughly 41% observed a single time. The sample taken for sequencing was blood. The receptors originated from a woman in her fifties or sixties in good health.

J is TRBJ2-4 and V is TRBV5-1; 7 nucleotides line up with TRBD1. The V segment lost 5 bases and the J segment 1 base; nucleotides outside the gene matches: 3. CDR3 length equals 14 residues. Per the germline V gene, CDR1 is SGHRS and CDR2 is YFSETQ. The CDR3 spells CASRWGQAKNIQYF. The CDR3 DNA reads TGCGCCAGCAGGTGGGGACAGGCCAAAAACATTCAGTACTTC.

This clonotype was observed a few times. V usage is TRBV7-8 and J usage is TRBJ1-4; 8 nucleotides align to TRBD1. J gave up 8 bases and V 2 bases, and 4 bases lay outside the gene matches. Germline V gene lookup returns CDR1 SGHVS and CDR2 FQNEAQ. This CDR3 is built from 14 residues. The CDR3 protein is CASSLQGAFEKLFF. Here the CDR3 DNA reads TGTGCCAGCAGCTTACAGGGGGCGTTCGAAAAACTGTTTTTT.

In this sample, this clonotype turned up a few times. The genes are TRBV11-2 and TRBJ2-5; 9 bases align to TRBD1. This CDR3 is 14 amino acids long. Germline V lookup: CDR1 SGHAT, CDR2 FQNNGV. V lost 6 bases, J lost 9 bases, and 11 bases stayed unmatched. CDR3 region: CASRAPGQGGAQYF. DNA for the CDR3: TGTGCCAGCAGGGCGCCGGGACAGGGAGGGGCCCAGTACTTC.

The rearrangement links TRBV6-6 to TRBJ2-1, with unresolved D. Germline-derived CDR1 and CDR2 are MNHNY and SVGAGI (reference sequence). This CDR3 region has 12 residues. The V end lost 11 bases, the J end lost 6 bases, and 14 bases lay between the germline ends. The CDR3 protein is CAASLAGNEQFF. Here the CDR3 DNA reads TGTGCCGCCTCCCTGGCCGGCAATGAGCAGTTCTTC.

This clonotype was seen repeatedly, ten times or more. The chain has TRBV11-1 and TRBJ2-7; D perhaps matches TRBD2 (7 bases). The CDR3 runs to 16 residues. CDR1 SGHAT and CDR2 FQDESV come from the germline V gene (reference sequence). Deletions cut 5 bases from V and 0 bases from J, with 17 bases between. The CDR3 sequence is CASSPTAGDYSYEQYF. CDR3 sequence (DNA): TGTGCCAGCAGCCCCACGGCAGGGGACTACTCCTACGAGCAGTACTTC.

The V and J genes are TRBV5-1 and TRBJ2-5; 9 bases agree with TRBD2. Per germline, CDR1 SGHRS and CDR2 YFSETQ. J gave up 1 base and V 0 bases, and 7 bases lay outside the gene matches. The CDR3 length is 17 residues. CDR3 region: CASSLVGSGSGQETQYF. Written as DNA, the CDR3 is TGCGCCAGCAGCTTGGTGGGTAGCGGGAGCGGCCAAGAGACCCAGTACTTC.

This clonotype was counted between two and nine times. The V and J genes are TRBV5-5 and TRBJ1-5; D call uncertain. The CDR3 is 14 amino acids. The ends were cut back, 4 bases at V and 4 bases at J, with 12 bases in the middle. Germline V gene data show CDR1 as SGHKS and CDR2 as YYEKEE (reference sequence). This chain's CDR3 is CASSPQLRNQPQHF. DNA for the CDR3: TGTGCCAGCAGCCCCCAGCTACGGAATCAGCCCCAGCATTTT.

The chain combines TRBV12-3 or TRBV12-4 with TRBJ2-7; 13 bases map to TRBD2. The V gene end was trimmed by 5 bases and the J gene end by 6 bases; junction bases not matched to a gene: 7. This CDR3 contains 15 residues. This CDR3 reads CASSLGLAGVGEQYF. For the CDR3, the DNA is TGTGCCAGCAGTCTCGGACTAGCGGGAGTTGGCGAGCAGTACTTC.

This clonotype appeared many times. The chain couples TRBV4-3 to TRBJ2-4; TRBD1 matches 10 bases. V lost 1 base, J lost 8 bases, and 5 bases stayed unmatched. Germline-derived CDR1 and CDR2 are LGHNA and YSLEER. The CDR3 is 15 residues long. The CDR3 coding sequence is TGCGCCAGCAGCCAAGGACAGGGGGCTGAGGACATTCAGTACTTC. Translated, it gives CASSQGQGAEDIQYF.

The V and J genes are TRBV28 and TRBJ1-4; no clear D gene. CDR1 is MDHEN and CDR2 is SYDVKM in the germline V gene. The CDR3 contains 11 residues. Trimming took off 6 bases at V and 8 bases at J, with 7 bases between the two ends. In DNA, the CDR3 is TGTGCCAGCAGGGGAGAAGAAAAACTGTTTTTT. This gives the protein CASRGEEKLFF.

This clonotype has only a few counts. The V and J genes are TRBV20-1 and TRBJ2-3; 7 bases align to TRBD2. This CDR3 spans 14 amino acids. V lost 2 bases and J lost 2; bases outside the gene matches: 4. CDR1 and CDR2 (germline): DFQATT, SNEGSKA (reference sequence). CDR3 nucleotide sequence: TGCAGTGCTAGATCGGGGGGTCACACAGATACGCAGTATTTT. This codes for CSARSGGHTDTQYF.

The chain has TRBV2 and TRBJ2-1; no clear D. This CDR3 comprises 13 residues. Trimming removed 3 bases from V and 10 bases from J, with 13 bases in between. Germline CDR1 SNHLY, CDR2 FYNNEI. CDR3 sequence: CASSEGPRPEQFF. The CDR3 region has the DNA TGTGCCAGCAGTGAGGGCCCTCGACCGGAGCAGTTCTTC.

CDR3 sequence: CASSPGLAGEPEQFF. CDR3 coding DNA: TGTGCCAGCAGCCCCGGACTAGCGGGGGAGCCAGAGCAGTTCTTC. J is TRBJ2-1 and V is TRBV14; 13 bases are a match to TRBD2. With 4 bases clipped from V and 10 bases from J, the junction kept 7 bases outside the gene matches. This CDR3 region has 15 residues. The germline V gene has CDR1 SGHDN and CDR2 FVKESK.

This clonotype was observed a handful of times. V is TRBV11-2 and J is TRBJ1-6, with 7 bases matching TRBD1. This CDR3 has 14 amino acids. In germline, CDR1 is SGHAT, CDR2 FQNNGV. The V and J ends lost 5 bases and 8 bases, in that order; junction bases with no gene match: 6. CDR3 bases: TGTGCCAGCAGCCTGGGACAGACGTATTCACCCCTCCACTTT. Translated: CASSLGQTYSPLHF.

In this sample, this clonotype turned up many times. A read error may produce the germline difference seen at one junction end. V is TRBV5-1 and J is TRBJ2-1, with D possibly matching TRBD2 (6 bases). Germline V gives CDR1 SGHRS, CDR2 YFSETQ. The CDR3 totals 15 residues. CDR3 sequence (DNA): TGTGCCAGCAGCTTAGACGGGGGCTCCTACAATGAGCAGTTCTTC. Protein sequence: CASSLDGGSYNEQFF. Variable domain in full (rest from reference TRBV5-1 and TRBJ2-1): KAGVTQTPRYLIKTRGQQVTLSCSPISGHRSVSWYQQTPGQGLQFLFEYFSETQRNKGNFPGRFSGRQFSNSRSEMNVSTLELGDSALYLCASSLDGGSYNEQFFGPGTRLTVL.

The CDR3 bases are TGTGCCAGTAGTAACCCAGGGGTCGGCTACACCTTC. It specifies CASSNPGVGYTF. The V gene is TRBV19, the J gene TRBJ1-2; TRBD1 is a possible D gene (6 bases). V lost 4 bases and J lost 8, with 11 bases in between. Germline V lookup: CDR1 LNHDA, CDR2 SQIVND (reference sequence). This CDR3 contains 12 residues.

V usage is TRBV21-1 and J usage is TRBJ1-2; no check of the table's D call, TRBD1, against the DNA was made. TRBV21-1 represents a pseudogene. This CDR3 is 17 amino acids long. The CDR3 protein is CASFFTAWGTYNYGYTF. The CDR3, as DNA: TGTGCCAGCTTTTTCACCGCTTGGGGGACATATAACTATGGCTACACCTTC.

This clonotype has at least ten counts. The chain couples TRBV7-2 to TRBJ2-3; possibly TRBD2 for D (5 bases). The CDR3 loop spans 14 amino acids. Germline-derived CDR1 and CDR2 are SGHTA and FQGNSA. V was cut by 6 bases and J by 6 bases, with 16 bases left in between. CDR3 sequence reads: CASRRGLGTDTQYF. The DNA for the CDR3 is TGTGCCAGCAGACGAGGGCTAGGAACGGATACGCAGTATTTT.

This chain connects TRBV29-1 to TRBJ2-1; 8 nucleotides match TRBD1. Germline CDR1 and CDR2: SQVTM and ANQGSEA. Trimming at V came to 7 bases and at J to 1 base, leaving 9 bases not matched to a gene. The CDR3 runs 15 residues. Here the CDR3 reads CSARRRQGSYNEQFF. The CDR3 DNA is TGCAGCGCCCGCCGCCGACAGGGGTCCTACAATGAGCAGTTCTTC.

The chain recombines TRBV7-9 with TRBJ2-1, with TRBD2 matching over 11 bases. The CDR3 contains 15 residues. Unmatched junction bases numbered 1, after V lost 1 base and J lost 5 bases. The germline V gene encodes CDR1 SEHNR and CDR2 FQNEAQ (reference sequence). In nucleotides, the CDR3 is TGTGCCAGCAGCTTAGGACTAGCGGGACACAATGAGCAGTTCTTC. Translated, it gives CASSLGLAGHNEQFF.

The chain carries TRBV25-1 and TRBJ2-5; maybe TRBD1 (5 bases). From germline, CDR1 is MGHDK and CDR2 SYGVNS. The V end was cut by 2 bases, the J end by 1 base, with 5 bases between. CDR3 length: 13 amino acids. CDR3 nucleotide sequence: TGTGCCAGCAGTGAAGACAGCCAAGAGACCCAGTACTTC. It is translated as CASSEDSQETQYF.

The chain joins TRBV20-1 to TRBJ1-1; 8 bases fit TRBD1. The germline CDR1 and CDR2 sequences are DFQATT and SNEGSKA (reference sequence). V shed 7 bases and J 8 bases; nucleotides not matched to a gene: 3. CDR3 size: 10 residues. Here the CDR3 reads CSVGDREAFF. The CDR3 DNA sequence: TGCAGTGTTGGGGACAGGGAAGCTTTCTTT.

The chain employs TRBV11-2 and TRBJ2-3; 7 positions match TRBD1. Trimming at V came to 4 bases and at J to 2 bases, leaving 21 bases not matched to a gene. CDR1 is SGHAT and CDR2 is FQNNGV in the germline V gene. The CDR3 is 20 amino acids. The CDR3 DNA reads TGTGCCAGCAGCTCATTCCGGGACAGCGCACTTGTGGGTCTCACAGATACGCAGTATTTT. Protein sequence: CASSSFRDSALVGLTDTQYF. Full variable domain (rest looked up from reference TRBV11-2 and TRBJ2-3): EAGVAQSPRYKIIEKRQSVAFWCNPISGHATLYWYQQILGQGPKLLIQFQNNGVVDDSQLPKDRFSAERLKGVDSTLKIQPAKLEDSAVYLCASSSFRDSALVGLTDTQYFGPGTRLTVL.

In this sample, this clonotype turned up a few times. The V gene is TRBV28, the J gene TRBJ2-3; TRBD2 is a possible D gene (6 bases). Trimming took off 5 bases at V and 0 bases at J, with 15 bases between the two ends. Germline lookup yields CDR1 MDHEN and CDR2 SYDVKM. This CDR3 has 16 amino acids. The CDR3 loop is CASSRNQGGSTDTQYF. Written as DNA, the CDR3 is TGTGCCAGCAGTCGAAACCAGGGAGGAAGCACAGATACGCAGTATTTT.

V usage is TRBV28 and J usage is TRBJ2-5; 10 bases line up with TRBD2. V gave up 5 bases and J gave up 5 bases; unmatched junction bases: 11. CDR1 and CDR2 from the germline V gene are MDHEN and SYDVKM. This CDR3 is 16 amino acids long. CDR3 protein: CASSPPGSGRWETQYF. The CDR3 DNA follows: TGTGCCAGCAGTCCGCCGGGTAGCGGGAGGTGGGAGACCCAGTACTTC. Supplemented by reference TRBV28 and TRBJ2-5, the full variable domain reads DVKVTQSSRYLVKRTGEKVFLECVQDMDHENMFWYRQDPGLGLRLIYFSYDVKMKEKGDIPEGYSVSREKKERFSLILESASTNQTSMYLCASSPPGSGRWETQYFGPGTRLLVL.

V usage is TRBV24-1 and J usage is TRBJ2-1, with D possibly matching TRBD2 (7 bases). This CDR3 contains 15 residues. The germline CDR1 and CDR2 sequences are KGHDR and SFDVKD. Trimming removed 0 bases at V and 7 bases at J, with 12 bases between. The CDR3 loop reads CATSDLWGGRNEQFF. Written as DNA, the CDR3 is TGTGCCACCAGTGATTTGTGGGGGGGGCGTAATGAGCAGTTCTTC.

This chain links TRBV18 with TRBJ1-5; D unresolved. From germline, CDR1 is KGHSH and CDR2 LQKENI. The CDR3 totals 14 residues. The V and J ends lost 2 bases and 6 bases respectively, with 11 bases between them. CDR3 sequence reads: CASSPEGSGQPQHF. The DNA of the CDR3 is TGTGCCAGCTCACCAGAAGGGAGTGGTCAGCCCCAGCATTTT. Variable domain in full (rest from reference TRBV18 and TRBJ1-5): NAGVMQNPRHLVRRRGQEARLRCSPMKGHSHVYWYRQLPEEGLKFMVYLQKENIIDESGMPKERFSAEFPKEGPSILRIQQVVRGDSAAYFCASSPEGSGQPQHFGDGTRLSIL.

About this clonotype: A much larger clone is a single base away; this may be a read error. This chain joins TRBV20-1 and TRBJ1-1; no definite D call. The CDR3 runs 13 residues. Germline assignment: CDR1 DFQATT and CDR2 SNEGSKA (reference sequence). Here the CDR3 DNA reads TGCCGTGCTAGACGGGGTAGGAGAGCTGAAGCTTTCTTT. Protein: CRARRGRRAEAFF.